This T cell receptor (beta chain) stems from a study of cytomegalovirus exposure and HLA in healthy donors. The study ran its PCR with 60 Vbeta and 13 Jbeta primers. Generated by immunoSEQ multiplex PCR, the TCRdb table keeps only in-frame clones and is missing some. The sample comprises about 160,000 clones, roughly 79% of which are singletons, and 9.7% rests with the top ten. The CDR3 runs to 14 residues. The V and J ends lost 4 bases and 8 bases respectively, with 17 bases between them. Germline CDR1 is SQVTM and CDR2 is ANQGSEA. The sample comprised PBMCs. The chain carries TRBV29-1 and TRBJ1-4, with D possibly matching TRBD1 (6 bases). This receptor was taken from a man between 18 and 29 years old in good health and CMV-seropositive. The DNA of the CDR3 is TGCAGCGTTGGAGGACCGGGGGGGCAGGAAAAACTGTTTTTT. Its translation: CSVGGPGGQEKLFF.